The clone carrying this TCR beta chain was counted once. Its antigen is still unknown. These data belong to a study of T cell responses to AZD1222 COVID-19 vaccine. Points from the study as a whole: Repertoire samples came only from after the peak T cell response. A rise in Spike-specific TCR breadth and depth followed two AZD1222 doses. Variant regions that are unmutated are reportedly the target of nearly half of spike-specific TCRs. Clonal diversity was possibly underestimated, and the donors were mostly white British, with more females.

Libraries were prepared by immunoSEQ multiplex PCR; TCRdb keeps only in-frame clonotypes and omits some of them. The table lists 150,000 to 200,000 clones, 85% to 95% of them singletons. Germline V gene sequence: CDR1 SGHTA, CDR2 FQGTGA. The CDR3 covers 13 residues. The germline V and J ends were trimmed by 4 bases and 0 bases, with 7 bases remaining between them. The chain combines TRBV7-3 with TRBJ2-7; D is uncertain. This TCR derives from an adult in good health. The sample here was peripheral blood, taken on day 0 of AZD1222 vaccination. The CDR3 region is CASSSGHSYEQYF. CDR3 sequence (DNA): TGTGCCAGCAGCTCAGGTCACTCCTACGAGCAGTACTTC.